These 17 T cell receptor beta chains came from one sample sequenced in a study of CXCR3-negative and CXCR3-positive naive CD8 T cells. cDNA libraries for TRB were generated by 5' RACE incorporating UMI labels. TCRdb re-called the 5' RACE reads and shows each CDR3 protein once, DNA omitted. This sample carries 90,000 to 100,000 distinct CDR3 sequences, with 1.5% to 2% going to the ten biggest clones. The sample was naive CXCR3- CD8+ T cells from blood. The subset is: CD45RO-CCR7+CD27+CD95- naive CD8+ T cells lacking CXCR3 (TNR3-). These receptors all come from a human donor in good health. Some clones in this sample may be carry-over from other donors' samples.

The genes are TRBV7-9 and TRBJ2-7; TCRdb gives TRBD1 as the D gene, but with no DNA this cannot be confirmed. Germline assignment: CDR1 SEHNR and CDR2 FQNEAQ (reference sequence). This CDR3 has 11 residues. This CDR3 is CASSFGTGQYF.

This sequence joins TRBV28 and TRBJ2-3. Germline CDR1 MDHEN, CDR2 SYDVKM. This CDR3 comprises 14 residues. The CDR3 loop is CASSFKTRTDTQYF.

This chain links TRBV6-5 with TRBJ2-2. In germline, CDR1 is MNHEY, CDR2 SVGAGI. The CDR3 is made up of 15 amino acids. The CDR3 loop reads CASSYSIGDTGELFF.

The V gene is TRBV10-2, the J gene TRBJ2-1; TCRdb gives TRBD1 as the D gene, but with no DNA this cannot be confirmed. The CDR3 runs 12 residues. Germline V lookup: CDR1 WSHSY, CDR2 SAAADI. This CDR3 reads CASSELSNEQFF.

The rearrangement uses TRBV28 and TRBJ1-5. In germline, CDR1 is MDHEN, CDR2 SYDVKM. The CDR3 totals 12 residues. The CDR3 region is CASDLTAQPQHF. Full variable domain (missing parts from reference TRBV28 and TRBJ1-5): DVKVTQSSRYLVKRTGEKVFLECVQDMDHENMFWYRQDPGLGLRLIYFSYDVKMKEKGDIPEGYSVSREKKERFSLILESASTNQTSMYLCASDLTAQPQHFGDGTRLSIL.

The chain has TRBV5-1 and TRBJ2-3; TCRdb reports TRBD2, a call that lacks DNA to check it against. Germline-derived CDR1 and CDR2 are SGHRS and YFSETQ. CDR3 length equals 12 residues. The CDR3 region is CASSSREDTQYF.

The chain is built from TRBV12-3 or TRBV12-4 and TRBJ1-1; TCRdb lists TRBD1, though no DNA is available to test this call. CDR3 length: 13 residues. CDR3 residues: CASSLVGPPEAFF.

This chain joins TRBV23-1 and TRBJ2-1; the D gene TCRdb calls, TRBD1, cannot be checked with no DNA. TRBV23-1 is an ORF, with its function uncertain. The CDR3 runs 15 residues. The CDR3: CASRARQGTSNEQFF.

The genes are TRBV28 and TRBJ2-3; TCRdb indicates TRBD2, and absent DNA this call remains unverified. Germline V gene data show CDR1 as MDHEN and CDR2 as SYDVKM. There are 15 residues in the CDR3. CDR3 region: CASRELAGITDTQYF. Full variable domain (rest looked up from reference TRBV28 and TRBJ2-3): DVKVTQSSRYLVKRTGEKVFLECVQDMDHENMFWYRQDPGLGLRLIYFSYDVKMKEKGDIPEGYSVSREKKERFSLILESASTNQTSMYLCASRELAGITDTQYFGPGTRLTVL.

V gene TRBV7-2 combines with J gene TRBJ2-7; with no DNA, the TCRdb D assignment of TRBD1 cannot be verified. CDR3 length: 13 residues. Germline-derived CDR1 and CDR2 are SGHTA and FQGNSA. The CDR3 loop reads CASSHGTNYEQYF.

This chain uses TRBV18 with TRBJ1-1. The CDR3 extends over 15 amino acids. Germline CDR1 KGHSH, CDR2 LQKENI. The CDR3 region is CASSPPGDLDTEAFF.

This chain uses TRBV29-1 with TRBJ2-4. The CDR3 has 14 residues. Germline V CDR1 and CDR2: SQVTM, ANQGSEA. This CDR3 reads CSVVGYNGVGIQYF.

This chain uses TRBV4-3 with TRBJ2-7; lacking DNA, the TRBD2 call made by TCRdb goes unchecked. The CDR3 covers 17 residues. In germline, CDR1 is LGHNA, CDR2 YSLEER. This CDR3 reads CASSQDLGGTSTYEQYF.

The gene calls are TRBV12-3 or TRBV12-4 and TRBJ2-1. The CDR3 has 14 residues. The CDR3 is CASSLGRAYNEQFF.

The CDR3 protein is CASSRDRESSYEQYF. The V and J genes are TRBV6-5 and TRBJ2-7; TCRdb's assignment of TRBD1 cannot be checked, as there is no DNA. CDR1 and CDR2 from the germline V gene are MNHEY and SVGAGI. The CDR3 has 15 residues.

The rearrangement joins TRBV29-1 to TRBJ2-2. CDR1 is SQVTM, CDR2 ANQGSEA, per germline. The CDR3 is made up of 13 amino acids. CDR3 residues: CSVEQADTGELFF.

V is TRBV7-8 and J is TRBJ2-2. The CDR3 sequence is 17 residues long. Germline-derived CDR1 and CDR2 are SGHVS and FQNEAQ. CDR3 protein: CASSLEPGSINTGELFF.